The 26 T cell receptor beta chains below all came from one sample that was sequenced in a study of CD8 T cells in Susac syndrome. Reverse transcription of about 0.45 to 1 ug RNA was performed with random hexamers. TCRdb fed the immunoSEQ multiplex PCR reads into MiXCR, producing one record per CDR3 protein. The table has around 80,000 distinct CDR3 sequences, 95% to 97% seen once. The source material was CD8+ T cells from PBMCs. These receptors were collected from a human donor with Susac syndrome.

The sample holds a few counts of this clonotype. The chain's CDR3 is CASSPTGTGNEQYV. CDR3 in DNA: TGTGCCAGTAGTCCAACCGGGACAGGGAACGAGCAGTACGTC. The chain is built from TRBV19 and TRBJ2-7; 9 bases fit TRBD1. The germline V gene encodes CDR1 LNHDA and CDR2 SQIVND (reference sequence). With 5 bases clipped from V and 5 bases from J, the junction kept 7 bases outside the gene matches. This CDR3 contains 14 residues.

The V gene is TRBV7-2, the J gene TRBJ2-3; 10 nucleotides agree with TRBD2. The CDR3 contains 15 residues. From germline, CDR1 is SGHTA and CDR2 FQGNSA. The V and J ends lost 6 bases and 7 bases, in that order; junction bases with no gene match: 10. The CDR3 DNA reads TGTGCCAGCAGGCTCACTCTAGCGGGAGATTATACGCAGTATTTT. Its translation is CASRLTLAGDYTQYF. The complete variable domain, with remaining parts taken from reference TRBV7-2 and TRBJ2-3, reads GAGVSQSPSNKVTEKGKDVELRCDPISGHTALYWYRQSLGQGLEFLIYFQGNSAPDKSGLPSDRFSAERTGGSVSTLTIQRTQQEDSAVYLCASRLTLAGDYTQYFGPGTRLTVL.

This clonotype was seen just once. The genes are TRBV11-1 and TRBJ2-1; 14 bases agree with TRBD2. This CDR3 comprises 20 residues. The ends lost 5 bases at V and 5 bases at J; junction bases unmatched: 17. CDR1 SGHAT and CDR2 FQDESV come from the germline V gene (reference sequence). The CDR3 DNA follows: TGTGCCAGCAGCCTCGATCTGCGACTAGCGGGAGGGCCTCACCACAATGAGCAGTTCTTC. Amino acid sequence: CASSLDLRLAGGPHHNEQFF.

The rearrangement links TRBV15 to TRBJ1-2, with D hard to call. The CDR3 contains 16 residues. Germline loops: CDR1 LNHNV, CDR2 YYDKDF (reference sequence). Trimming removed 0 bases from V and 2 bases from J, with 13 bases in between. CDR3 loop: CATSRDLPGSNYGYTF. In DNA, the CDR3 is TGTGCCACCAGCAGAGATCTCCCCGGGTCCAACTATGGCTACACCTTC.

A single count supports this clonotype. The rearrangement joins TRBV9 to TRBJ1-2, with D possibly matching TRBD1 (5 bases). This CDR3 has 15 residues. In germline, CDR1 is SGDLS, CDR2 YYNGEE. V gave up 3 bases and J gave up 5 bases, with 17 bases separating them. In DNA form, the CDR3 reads TGTGCCAGCAGCGACTCGCTGGCGGGGGAGTATGGCTACACCTTC. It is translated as CASSDSLAGEYGYTF.

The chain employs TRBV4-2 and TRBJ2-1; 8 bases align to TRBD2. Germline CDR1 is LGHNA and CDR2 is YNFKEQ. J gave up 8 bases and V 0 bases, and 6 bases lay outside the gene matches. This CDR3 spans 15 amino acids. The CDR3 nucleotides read TGTGCCAGCAGCCAAGATCCCCTAGCGGGCCATGAGCAGTTCTTC. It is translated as CASSQDPLAGHEQFF.

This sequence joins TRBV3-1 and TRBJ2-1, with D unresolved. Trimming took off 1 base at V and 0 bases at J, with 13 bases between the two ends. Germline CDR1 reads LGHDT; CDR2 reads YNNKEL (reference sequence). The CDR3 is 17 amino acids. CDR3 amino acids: CASSQAPVGYSYNEQFF. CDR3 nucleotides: TGTGCCAGCAGCCAAGCCCCAGTAGGGTACTCCTACAATGAGCAGTTCTTC.

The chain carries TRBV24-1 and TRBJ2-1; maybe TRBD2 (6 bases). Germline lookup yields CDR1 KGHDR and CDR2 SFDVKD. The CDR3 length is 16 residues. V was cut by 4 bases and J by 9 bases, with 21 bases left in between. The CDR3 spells CATSEPGGIWEAEQFF. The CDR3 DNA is TGTGCCACCAGTGAACCCGGAGGGATTTGGGAGGCTGAGCAGTTCTTC.

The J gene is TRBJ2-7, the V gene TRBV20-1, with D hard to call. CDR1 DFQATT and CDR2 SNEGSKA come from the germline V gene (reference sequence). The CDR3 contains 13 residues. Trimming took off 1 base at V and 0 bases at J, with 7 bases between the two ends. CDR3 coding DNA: TGCAGTGCTAGAGCCATGAGCTCCTACGAGCAGTACGTC. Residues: CSARAMSSYEQYV.

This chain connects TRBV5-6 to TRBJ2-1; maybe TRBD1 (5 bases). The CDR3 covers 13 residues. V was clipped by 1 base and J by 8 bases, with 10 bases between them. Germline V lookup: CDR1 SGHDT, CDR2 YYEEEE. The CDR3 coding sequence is TGTGCCAGCAGCTTGTGGGGCTCGGATGAGCAGTTCTTC. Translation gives CASSLWGSDEQFF.

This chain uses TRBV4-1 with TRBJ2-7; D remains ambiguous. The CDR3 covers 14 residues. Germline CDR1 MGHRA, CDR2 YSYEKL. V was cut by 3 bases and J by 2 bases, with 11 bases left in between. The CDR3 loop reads CASSQESGTYEQYV. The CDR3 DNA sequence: TGCGCCAGCAGCCAGGAATCTGGCACCTACGAGCAGTACGTC.

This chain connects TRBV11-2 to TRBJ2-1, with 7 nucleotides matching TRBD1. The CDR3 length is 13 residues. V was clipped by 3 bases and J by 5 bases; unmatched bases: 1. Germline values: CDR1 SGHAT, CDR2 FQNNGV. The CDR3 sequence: CASSFGTDNEQFF. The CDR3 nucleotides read TGTGCCAGCAGCTTTGGGACAGACAATGAGCAGTTCTTC.

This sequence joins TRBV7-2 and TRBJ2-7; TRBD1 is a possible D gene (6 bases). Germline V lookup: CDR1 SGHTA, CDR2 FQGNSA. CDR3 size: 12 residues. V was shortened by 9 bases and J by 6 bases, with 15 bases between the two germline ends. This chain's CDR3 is CARCSGAGEQYV. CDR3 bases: TGTGCCAGATGCTCAGGGGCTGGCGAGCAGTACGTC.

The chain's CDR3 is CASKIGYSNQPQHF. The CDR3 region has the DNA TGTGCCAGTAAAATCGGGTATAGCAATCAGCCCCAGCATTTT. The chain employs TRBV19 and TRBJ1-5; D uncertain. V gave up 7 bases and J gave up 0 bases, with 10 bases separating them. The CDR3 has 14 residues. Germline V lookup: CDR1 LNHDA, CDR2 SQIVND (reference sequence).

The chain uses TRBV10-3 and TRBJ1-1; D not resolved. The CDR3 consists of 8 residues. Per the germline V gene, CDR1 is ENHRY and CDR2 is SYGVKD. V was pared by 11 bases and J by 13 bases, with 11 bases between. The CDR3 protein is CASPSGFF. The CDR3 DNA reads TGTGCCTCACCCTCCGGTTTCTTT.

CDR3: CASSQEGEKLFF. The CDR3 DNA reads as TGCGCCAGCAGCCAGGAGGGGGAAAAACTGTTTTTT. The rearrangement uses TRBV4-1 and TRBJ1-4; perhaps TRBD1 as D (5 bases). Trimming took off 3 bases at V and 8 bases at J, with 7 bases between the two ends. Germline V gene lookup returns CDR1 MGHRA and CDR2 YSYEKL. The CDR3 contains 12 residues.

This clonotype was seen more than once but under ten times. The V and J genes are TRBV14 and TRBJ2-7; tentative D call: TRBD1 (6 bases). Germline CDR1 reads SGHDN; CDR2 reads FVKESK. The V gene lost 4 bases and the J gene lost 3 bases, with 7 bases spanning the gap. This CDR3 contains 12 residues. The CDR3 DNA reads TGTGCCAGCAGCCTACAGGGCTACGAGCAGTACTTC. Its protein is CASSLQGYEQYF. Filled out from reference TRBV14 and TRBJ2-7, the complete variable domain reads EAGVTQFPSHSVIEKGQTVTLRCDPISGHDNLYWYRRVMGKEIKFLLHFVKESKQDESGMPNNRFLAERTGGTYSTLKVQPAELEDSGVYFCASSLQGYEQYFGPGTRLTVT.

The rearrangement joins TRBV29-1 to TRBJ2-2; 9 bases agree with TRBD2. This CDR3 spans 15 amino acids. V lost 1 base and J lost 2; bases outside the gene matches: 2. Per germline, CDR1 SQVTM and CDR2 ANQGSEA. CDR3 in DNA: TGCAGCGTTGAAGCCCTAGCGGGAAACACCGGGGAGCTGTTTTTT. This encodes CSVEALAGNTGELFF.

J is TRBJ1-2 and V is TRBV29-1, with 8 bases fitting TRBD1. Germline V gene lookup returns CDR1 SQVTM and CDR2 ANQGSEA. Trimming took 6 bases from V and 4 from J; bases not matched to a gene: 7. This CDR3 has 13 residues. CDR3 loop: CSVDRGSSYGYTF. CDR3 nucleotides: TGCAGCGTAGACAGGGGAAGCAGCTATGGCTACACCTTC. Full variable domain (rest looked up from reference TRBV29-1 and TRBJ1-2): SAVISQKPSRDICQRGTSLTIQCQVDSQVTMMFWYRQQPGQSLTLIATANQGSEATYESGFVIDKFPISRPNLTFSTLTVSNMSPEDSSIYLCSVDRGSSYGYTFGSGTRLTVV.

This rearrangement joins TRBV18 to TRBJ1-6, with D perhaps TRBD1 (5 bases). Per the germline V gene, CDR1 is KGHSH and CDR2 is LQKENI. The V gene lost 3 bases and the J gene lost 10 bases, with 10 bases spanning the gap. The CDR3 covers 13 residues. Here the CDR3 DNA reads TGTGCCAGCTCACCCAGCCCAGGGTCACCCCTCCACTTT. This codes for CASSPSPGSPLHF.

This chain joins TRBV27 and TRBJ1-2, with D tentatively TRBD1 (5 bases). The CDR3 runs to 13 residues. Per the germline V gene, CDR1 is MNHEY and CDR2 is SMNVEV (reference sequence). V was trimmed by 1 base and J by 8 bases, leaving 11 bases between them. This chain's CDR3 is CASSLFGQGGYTF. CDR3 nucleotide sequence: TGTGCCAGCAGTTTATTTGGGCAGGGAGGCTACACCTTC.

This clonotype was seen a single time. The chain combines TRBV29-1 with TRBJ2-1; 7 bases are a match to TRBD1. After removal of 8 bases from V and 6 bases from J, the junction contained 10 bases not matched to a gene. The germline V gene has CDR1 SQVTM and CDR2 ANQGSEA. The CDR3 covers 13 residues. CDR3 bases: TGCAGCATCTCCCGGGACAGTACCAATGAGCAGTTCTTC. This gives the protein CSISRDSTNEQFF.

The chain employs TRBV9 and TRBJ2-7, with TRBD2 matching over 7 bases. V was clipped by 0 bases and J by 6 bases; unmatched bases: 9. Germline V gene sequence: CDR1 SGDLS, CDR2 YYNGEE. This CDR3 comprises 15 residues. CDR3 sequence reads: CASSVEMGGPSEQYF. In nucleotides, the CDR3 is TGTGCCAGCAGCGTAGAAATGGGAGGGCCCTCCGAGCAGTACTTC.

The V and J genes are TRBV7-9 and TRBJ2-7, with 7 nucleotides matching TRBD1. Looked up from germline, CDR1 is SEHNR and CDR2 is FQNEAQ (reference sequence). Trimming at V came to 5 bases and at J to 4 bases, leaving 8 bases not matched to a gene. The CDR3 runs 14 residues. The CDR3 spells CASSPPSGGYEQYV. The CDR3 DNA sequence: TGTGCCAGCAGCCCACCTTCAGGGGGTTACGAGCAGTACGTC.

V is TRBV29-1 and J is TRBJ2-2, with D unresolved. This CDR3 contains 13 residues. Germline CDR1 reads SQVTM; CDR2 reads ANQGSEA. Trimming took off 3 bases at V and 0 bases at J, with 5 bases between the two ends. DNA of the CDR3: TGCAGCGTTGATTTGCCGAACACCGGGGAGCTGTTTTTT. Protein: CSVDLPNTGELFF.

CDR3 protein: CASSYSRSGEQFF. The CDR3 DNA follows: TGTGCCAGCAGTTACTCAAGGAGCGGGGAGCAGTTCTTC. This rearrangement joins TRBV6-2 or TRBV6-3 to TRBJ2-1, with a tentative D call TRBD2 (6 bases). This CDR3 contains 13 residues. Germline CDR1 and CDR2: MNHEY and SVGEGT. Between the trimmed V and J ends, which lost 0 bases and 10 bases, there was a span of 10 bases.